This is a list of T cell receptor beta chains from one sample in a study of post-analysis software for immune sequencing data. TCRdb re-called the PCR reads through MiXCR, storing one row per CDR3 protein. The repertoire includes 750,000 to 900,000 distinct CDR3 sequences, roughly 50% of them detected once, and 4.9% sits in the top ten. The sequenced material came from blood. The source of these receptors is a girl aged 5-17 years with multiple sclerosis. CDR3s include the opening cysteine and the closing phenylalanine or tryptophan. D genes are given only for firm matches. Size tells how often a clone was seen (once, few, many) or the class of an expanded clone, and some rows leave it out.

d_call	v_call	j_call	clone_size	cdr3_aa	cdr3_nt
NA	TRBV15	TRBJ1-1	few	CATSRGHREAFF	TGTGCCACCAGCAGAGGTCACAGGGAAGCTTTCTTT
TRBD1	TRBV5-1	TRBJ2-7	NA	CASSTGQGNSYEQYF	TGCGCCAGCAGCACCGGACAGGGCAACTCCTACGAGCAGTACTTC
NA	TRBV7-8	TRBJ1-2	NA	CASSAFEGGYGYTF	TGTGCCAGCAGCGCCTTCGAGGGGGGCTATGGCTACACCTTC
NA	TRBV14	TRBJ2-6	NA	CASSLGRLSGANVLTF	TGTGCCAGCAGTCTGGGACGTCTCTCTGGGGCCAACGTCCTGACTTTC
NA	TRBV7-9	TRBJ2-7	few	CASSHSPYEQYF	TGTGCCAGCAGCCATAGTCCCTACGAGCAGTACTTC
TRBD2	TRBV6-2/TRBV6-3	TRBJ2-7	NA	CASRAGLAGIPYEQYF	TGTGCCAGCAGGGCCGGTTTAGCGGGGATCCCCTACGAGCAGTACTTC
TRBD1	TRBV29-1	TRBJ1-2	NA	CSGEGASGYTF	TGCAGCGGGGAGGGGGCAAGCGGCTACACCTTC
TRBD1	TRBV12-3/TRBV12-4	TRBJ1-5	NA	CASRPDRDGDQPQHF	TGTGCCAGCAGGCCCGACAGGGATGGGGATCAGCCCCAGCATTTT
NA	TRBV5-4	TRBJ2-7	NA	CASSLPGILSEQYF	TGTGCCAGCAGCTTGCCGGGAATCCTATCCGAGCAGTACTTC
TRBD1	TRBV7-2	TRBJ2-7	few	CASSLGSQGAYEQYF	TGTGCCAGCAGCTTGGGCTCCCAGGGGGCCTACGAGCAGTACTTC
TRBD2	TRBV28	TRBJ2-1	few	CASSLIRTSGPTWGEQFF	TGTGCCAGCAGCCTTATCAGGACTAGCGGACCTACCTGGGGTGAGCAGTTCTTC
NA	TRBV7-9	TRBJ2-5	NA	CASSRAWGRGETQYF	TGTGCCAGCAGCCGCGCCTGGGGAAGGGGAGAGACCCAGTACTTC
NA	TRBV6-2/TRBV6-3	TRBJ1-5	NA	CASSYLGNQPQHF	TGTGCCAGCAGTTACCTCGGTAATCAGCCCCAGCATTTT
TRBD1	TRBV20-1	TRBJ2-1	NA	CSARRFQGVDEQFF	TGCAGTGCTAGACGCTTCCAGGGGGTTGATGAGCAGTTCTTC
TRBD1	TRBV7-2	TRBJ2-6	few	CASLILPGQGNVLTF	TGTGCCAGCTTAATCTTGCCGGGACAGGGAAACGTCCTGACTTTC
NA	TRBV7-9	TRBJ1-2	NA	CASRNADYGYTF	TGTGCCAGCAGGAACGCCGACTATGGCTACACCTTC